These 23 T cell receptor beta chains share one sample of origin, sequenced in a study of cytomegalovirus exposure and HLA in healthy donors. PCR used 60 Vbeta primers and 13 Jbeta primers. Sequencing used immunoSEQ multiplex PCR; TCRdb keeps in-frame clones, though not all of them. In all, the sample yields about 160,000 clones. The sequencing input was PBMCs. The receptors shown here come from a man aged 25-40 years in good health and CMV-seronegative.

Here the CDR3 DNA reads TGTGCCAGCAGTGACAGTGCGGTCTCCTACGAGCAGTACTTC. This gives the protein CASSDSAVSYEQYF. This chain joins TRBV25-1 and TRBJ2-7; D gene unclear. This CDR3 contains 14 residues. Germline loops: CDR1 MGHDK, CDR2 SYGVNS. The V gene lost 3 bases and the J gene lost 0 bases, with 9 bases spanning the gap.

The V gene is TRBV4-2, the J gene TRBJ2-7; a possible D gene is TRBD1 (6 bases). V lost 5 bases to trimming and J lost 3 bases, with 14 bases between them. CDR1 and CDR2 (germline): LGHNA, YNFKEQ. The CDR3 is 14 amino acids. CDR3 loop: CASSSRRTDYEQYF. The CDR3 DNA follows: TGTGCCAGCAGCTCCCGGAGGACAGACTACGAGCAGTACTTC.

The chain carries TRBV18 and TRBJ2-7; D is perhaps TRBD1 (5 bases). V was cut by 2 bases and J by 2 bases, with 10 bases left in between. The CDR3 runs to 14 residues. The V gene's germline CDR1 is KGHSH and CDR2 LQKENI. CDR3 amino acids: CASSPTTEAYEQYF. The CDR3 DNA reads TGTGCCAGCTCACCAACGACAGAAGCCTACGAGCAGTACTTC.

CDR3 DNA sequence: TGTGCCAGCGGAAGGCGACAACAGAATGAAAAACTGTTTTTT. Translating it yields CASGRRQQNEKLFF. The J gene is TRBJ1-4, the V gene TRBV2; D unclear. CDR3 length equals 14 residues. CDR1 and CDR2 (germline): SNHLY, FYNNEI. V lost 8 bases and J lost 5, with 15 bases in between. Full variable domain (rest looked up from reference TRBV2 and TRBJ1-4): EPEVTQTPSHQVTQMGQEVILRCVPISNHLYFYWYRQILGQKVEFLVSFYNNEISEKSEIFDDQFSVERPDGSNFTLKIRSTKLEDSAMYFCASGRRQQNEKLFFGSGTQLSVL.

This chain joins TRBV4-1 and TRBJ1-5; a weak D match, TRBD1 (6 bases). The CDR3 sequence is 16 residues long. Germline loops: CDR1 MGHRA, CDR2 YSYEKL. Between the trimmed V and J ends, which lost 4 bases and 2 bases, there was a span of 15 bases. The DNA of the CDR3 is TGCGCCAGCAGCCCCGGTTTGGGGGCGGGCAATCAGCCCCAGCATTTT. Protein sequence: CASSPGLGAGNQPQHF.

The chain links TRBV30 to TRBJ1-3, with 9 bases identical to TRBD1. Germline lookup yields CDR1 GTSNPN and CDR2 SVGIG (reference sequence). V lost 7 bases, J lost 7 bases, and 14 bases stayed unmatched. This CDR3 has 15 amino acids. The CDR3 DNA is TGTGCCTCCCGCCCGGGACAGGGATTGGGGAACACCATATATTTT. This encodes CASRPGQGLGNTIYF.

The chain has TRBV5-1 and TRBJ2-7; D possibly corresponds to TRBD2 (5 bases). The CDR3 spans 13 residues. The germline CDR1 and CDR2 sequences are SGHRS and YFSETQ. The V end was cut by 2 bases, the J end by 5 bases, with 11 bases between. The DNA for the CDR3 is TGCGCCAGCAGCTTCACGGGGTCTCACGAGCAGTACTTC. Its translation is CASSFTGSHEQYF.

The chain employs TRBV9 and TRBJ2-1, with a possible D match to TRBD2 (6 bases). CDR1 and CDR2 (germline): SGDLS, YYNGEE. The CDR3 covers 17 residues. The V and J ends lost 2 bases and 0 bases respectively, with 15 bases between them. The CDR3 nucleotides are TGTGCCAGCAGCGTCCTCGGCGGGACCAGCTCCTACAATGAGCAGTTCTTC. Translation: CASSVLGGTSSYNEQFF.

The chain employs TRBV5-6 and TRBJ2-5; 10 nucleotides agree with TRBD2. The J call may not be correct, given that the DNA end is closer to TRBJ2-7. The germline V gene has CDR1 SGHDT and CDR2 YYEEEE. CDR3 size: 15 residues. CDR3 loop: CASSPGTSEIYEQYF. Here the CDR3 DNA reads TGTGCCAGCAGCCCCGGGACTAGCGAAATCTACGAGCAGTACTTC.

This sequence joins TRBV19 and TRBJ1-1, with 10 bases aligning to TRBD1. Germline loops: CDR1 LNHDA, CDR2 SQIVND (reference sequence). The CDR3 covers 15 residues. V was clipped by 2 bases and J by 7 bases; unmatched bases: 7. CDR3 sequence: CASSIRTGGIGEAFF. CDR3 sequence (DNA): TGTGCCAGTAGTATAAGGACAGGGGGAATCGGTGAAGCTTTCTTT.

The chain links TRBV7-9 to TRBJ2-3; maybe TRBD2 (5 bases). The CDR3 sequence is 14 residues long. V was pared by 1 base and J by 5 bases, with 10 bases between. Germline V gives CDR1 SEHNR, CDR2 FQNEAQ (reference sequence). Here the CDR3 reads CASSLGGSGDTQYF. The CDR3 DNA reads as TGTGCCAGCAGCTTAGGCGGGTCGGGAGATACGCAGTATTTT.

The chain uses TRBV18 and TRBJ2-5; 8 bases line up with TRBD1. V shed 1 base, J shed 2 bases, and the junction held 9 bases outside the gene matches. Germline lookup yields CDR1 KGHSH and CDR2 LQKENI. The CDR3 runs to 17 residues. The CDR3 DNA follows: TGTGCCAGCTCACCACTGAGGACAGGGCCAATTCAAGAGACCCAGTACTTC. Amino acid sequence: CASSPLRTGPIQETQYF.

CDR3 DNA: TGTGCCAGTGTCGGACAGACAGATACGCAGTATTTT. Its protein is CASVGQTDTQYF. This rearrangement joins TRBV2 to TRBJ2-3, with D maybe TRBD1 (6 bases). CDR3 length equals 12 residues. The germline CDR1 and CDR2 sequences are SNHLY and FYNNEI. The V gene lost 9 bases and the J gene lost 3 bases, with 10 bases spanning the gap.

The chain employs TRBV28 and TRBJ2-1; 9 nucleotides agree with TRBD2. Germline CDR1 and CDR2: MDHEN and SYDVKM. The CDR3 runs to 17 residues. J was trimmed by 6 bases and V by 4 bases; bases with no gene match: 13. The CDR3 is CASSSALGGRVGNEQFF. The CDR3 bases are TGTGCCAGCAGTTCGGCCCTTGGCGGGAGGGTAGGCAATGAGCAGTTCTTC.

This chain connects TRBV14 to TRBJ1-1; D is uncertain. The length of the CDR3 is 14 residues. V gave up 4 bases and J gave up 3 bases, with 12 bases separating them. Per germline, CDR1 SGHDN and CDR2 FVKESK. The CDR3 region has the DNA TGTGCCAGCAGCCTTCATCCCTACCACACTGAAGCTTTCTTT. It yields the protein CASSLHPYHTEAFF.

The gene calls are TRBV4-1 and TRBJ2-1, with 11 bases aligning to TRBD2. CDR3 length: 16 amino acids. Germline V gene sequence: CDR1 MGHRA, CDR2 YSYEKL. J lost 4 bases, V lost 0 bases, and 2 bases had no gene match. CDR3 amino acids: CASSQDRTSGYNEQFF. The CDR3 DNA is TGCGCCAGCAGCCAAGACAGGACTAGCGGGTACAATGAGCAGTTCTTC.

The V and J genes are TRBV6-1 and TRBJ2-7; TRBD2 aligns across 9 bases. The trim removed 4 bases at V and 3 bases at J, leaving 4 bases unmatched. This CDR3 spans 14 amino acids. Germline CDR1 MNHNS, CDR2 SASEGT. The CDR3 region has the DNA TGTGCCAGCAGTGGACTAGCGGTTAACTACGAGCAGTACTTC. Its protein is CASSGLAVNYEQYF.

The V and J genes are TRBV11-3 and TRBJ1-2; maybe TRBD1 (5 bases). V gave up 5 bases and J gave up 4 bases, with 11 bases separating them. CDR1 is SGHNT and CDR2 is YENEEA in the germline V gene. The CDR3 is 13 residues long. CDR3 bases: TGTGCCAGCAGCCGGGGGACGGTCTATGGCTACACCTTC. The encoded protein is CASSRGTVYGYTF.

This chain connects TRBV11-3 to TRBJ2-5; 11 bases are shared with TRBD2. The ends lost 2 bases at V and 4 bases at J; junction bases unmatched: 9. The CDR3 contains 17 residues. Germline lookup yields CDR1 SGHNT and CDR2 YENEEA. The CDR3 bases are TGTGCCAGCAGCTTAAAAAGACTAGCGGGGAAAGGAGAGACCCAGTACTTC. This encodes CASSLKRLAGKGETQYF.

The chain carries TRBV27 and TRBJ2-6; no clear D. The CDR3 extends over 14 amino acids. Looked up from germline, CDR1 is MNHEY and CDR2 is SMNVEV (reference sequence). The germline V and J ends were trimmed by 3 bases and 1 base, with 4 bases remaining between them. CDR3 nucleotides: TGTGCCAGCAGTTTGAGATCTGGGGCCAACGTCCTGACTTTC. It specifies CASSLRSGANVLTF.

This chain uses TRBV27 with TRBJ1-2, with TRBD1 as a possible D gene (5 bases). This CDR3 comprises 16 residues. Germline CDR1 and CDR2: MNHEY and SMNVEV (reference sequence). V lost 8 bases and J 2 bases, leaving 21 bases between the germline ends. CDR3 loop: CASAPGTILPNYGYTF. The CDR3 DNA reads TGTGCCAGCGCCCCCGGGACTATCCTTCCCAACTATGGCTACACCTTC.

The genes are TRBV10-3 and TRBJ1-1; 7 bases agree with TRBD1. The CDR3 has 13 amino acids. Germline trimming cut 6 bases from V and 2 bases from J; bases unmatched to any gene: 3. Germline CDR1 and CDR2: ENHRY and SYGVKD. DNA of the CDR3: TGTGCCATCAGATGGACAGGTAACACTGAAGCTTTCTTT. This sequence encodes CAIRWTGNTEAFF.

This chain links TRBV7-6 with TRBJ2-5, with 9 bases matching TRBD1. The CDR3 is made up of 16 amino acids. CDR1 and CDR2 from the germline V gene are SGHVS and FNYEAQ. The junction had 8 bases not matched to a gene; V was cut back by 4 bases and J by 2 bases. The CDR3 region has the DNA TGTGCCAGCAGCTCGCTTGGGGACAGGGAACAAGAGACCCAGTACTTC. This sequence encodes CASSSLGDREQETQYF. Supplemented by reference TRBV7-6 and TRBJ2-5, the full variable domain reads GAGVSQSPRYKVTKRGQDVALRCDPISGHVSLYWYRQALGQGPEFLTYFNYEAQQDKSGLPNDRFSAERPEGSISTLTIQRTEQRDSAMYRCASSSLGDREQETQYFGPGTRLLVL.